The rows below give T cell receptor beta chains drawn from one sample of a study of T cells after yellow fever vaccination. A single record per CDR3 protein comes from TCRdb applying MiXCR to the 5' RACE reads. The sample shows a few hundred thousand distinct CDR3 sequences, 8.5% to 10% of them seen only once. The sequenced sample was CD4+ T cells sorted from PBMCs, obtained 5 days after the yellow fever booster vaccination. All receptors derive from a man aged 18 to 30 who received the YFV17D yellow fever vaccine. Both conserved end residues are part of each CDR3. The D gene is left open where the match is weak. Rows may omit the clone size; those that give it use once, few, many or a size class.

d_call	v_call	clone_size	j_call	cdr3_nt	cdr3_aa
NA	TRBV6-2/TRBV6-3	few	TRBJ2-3	TGTGCCAGCAAGACCATCACAGATACGCAGTATTTT	CASKTITDTQYF
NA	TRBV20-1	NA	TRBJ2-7	TGCAGTGCTAGAAGAGCCCAGGGGGGGCCCTACGAGCAGTACTTC	CSARRAQGGPYEQYF
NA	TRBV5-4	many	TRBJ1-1	TGTGCCAGCAGTTCCCTCACCCGGGACACTGAAGCTTTCTTT	CASSSLTRDTEAFF
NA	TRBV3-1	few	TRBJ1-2	TGTGCCAGCAGCCAAGGATGGACTTCCCTAGTGGGTGGCTACACCTTC	CASSQGWTSLVGGYTF
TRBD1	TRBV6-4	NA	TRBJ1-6	TGTGCCAGCAGTGATCGGACAGGGGGAGATTCACCCCTCCACTTT	CASSDRTGGDSPLHF
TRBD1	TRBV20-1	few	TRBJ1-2	TGCAGTGCTTGGACAGGAGTTAACTATGGCTACACCTTC	CSAWTGVNYGYTF
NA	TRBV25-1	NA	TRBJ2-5	TGTGCCAGCAGCGTGGACCTAGGGCTAGGGGAGACCCAGTACTTC	CASSVDLGLGETQYF
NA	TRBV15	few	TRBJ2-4	TGTGCCACCAGCCCCCTTGGAGGGACCCAGGACATTCAGTACTTC	CATSPLGGTQDIQYF
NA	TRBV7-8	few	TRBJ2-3	TGTGCCAGCAGCCGAGACAGGAACACAGATACGCAGTATTTT	CASSRDRNTDTQYF
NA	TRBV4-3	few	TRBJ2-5	TGCGCCAGCAGCCTCCGGGTCTCAGGGTCGAGAGAGACCCAGTACTTC	CASSLRVSGSRETQYF
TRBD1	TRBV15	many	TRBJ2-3	TGTGCCACCAGCGCTCACCGGACAGGGATTACAGATACGCAGTATTTT	CATSAHRTGITDTQYF
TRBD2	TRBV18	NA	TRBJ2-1	TGTGCCAGCTCACCACCGGGACTAGTCGGGGGTGAGCAGTTCTTC	CASSPPGLVGGEQFF
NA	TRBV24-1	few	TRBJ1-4	TGTGCCACCAGTGATTCAGTAACTAATGAAAAACTGTTTTTT	CATSDSVTNEKLFF
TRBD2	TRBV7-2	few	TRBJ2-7	TGTGCCAGCAGCTTAGCTCCGTCTAGCGGGGGGTCACTCTCCTACGAGCAGTACTTC	CASSLAPSSGGSLSYEQYF
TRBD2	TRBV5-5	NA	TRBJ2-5	TGTGCCAGCAGCTTGGCCGGGGTAGCGGGGGTAGAGACCCAGTACTTC	CASSLAGVAGVETQYF
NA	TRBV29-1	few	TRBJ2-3	TGCAGCGTCGCCCGGGACAGCACAGATACGCAGTATTTT	CSVARDSTDTQYF